This is a list of T cell receptor beta chains from one sample in a study of T cells in localized non-small cell lung cancer. Libraries were prepared by immunoSEQ multiplex PCR; TCRdb keeps only in-frame clonotypes and omits some of them. The table records several hundred clones, roughly 25% of them present only once. The sample consisted of lung tumor tissue, taken before any cancer treatment. These receptors originate from a woman aged 40-70 years with stage III lung adenocarcinoma. Each CDR3 is given with its conserved first and last residue. A D gene is named only where the DNA matches it firmly. Part of the rows lack a size; the others show once, few, many or a class for expanded clones.

j_gene,len,d_gene,abundance,v_gene,CDR3nt,CDR3aa
TRBJ2-7,16,TRBD2,.,TRBV13,TGTGCCAGCAGCTTAGGACTAGCGGGATTAGCCTACGAGCAGTACTTC,CASSLGLAGLAYEQYF
TRBJ2-7,15,.,.,TRBV11-3,TGTGCCAGCAGCCCTGGTCAGGGTCTAGCAGACGAGCAGTACTTC,CASSPGQGLADEQYF
TRBJ1-2,13,.,few,TRBV30,TGTGCCTCCGACTCCACAGGGTACTATGGCTACACCTTC,CASDSTGYYGYTF
TRBJ2-1,11,.,.,TRBV19,TGTGCCAGTGAGGGTGGCAATGAGCAGTTCTTC,CASEGGNEQFF
TRBJ2-1,15,.,.,TRBV5-1,TGCGCCAGCAGCTCGTCGGGACAATCCTACAATGAGCAGTTCTTC,CASSSSGQSYNEQFF
TRBJ2-7,13,TRBD1,few,TRBV9,TGTGCCAGCAGCAAATCGACAGGGAGCGAGCAGTACTTC,CASSKSTGSEQYF
TRBJ2-3,14,TRBD2,.,TRBV6-8,TGTGCCAGCACCTTAGCGGGAGGGCCAGATACGCAGTATTTT,CASTLAGGPDTQYF
TRBJ1-5,16,.,few,TRBV11-3,TGTGCCAGCAGCTATACGGGAACGGAAGGGAATCAGCCCCAGCATTTT,CASSYTGTEGNQPQHF
TRBJ1-4,12,.,.,TRBV18,TGTGCCAGCTCACCTAATTCCGAAAAACTGTTTTTT,CASSPNSEKLFF
TRBJ1-2,14,.,.,TRBV28,TGTGCCAGCAGTTTCACTCCTGGGGGATATGGCTACACCTTC,CASSFTPGGYGYTF
TRBJ2-7,14,.,.,TRBV11-3,TGTGCCAGCAGCTGGGGACCCTTGTTACGCGAGCAGTACTTC,CASSWGPLLREQYF
TRBJ2-5,13,.,few,TRBV6-8,TGTGCCAGCAGTCATCCCCTCGAGGAGACCCAGTACTTC,CASSHPLEETQYF